These 24 T cell receptor beta chains came from one sample sequenced in a study of identical twins. TCRdb re-called the 5' RACE reads with MiXCR, one entry per CDR3 protein. The profile covers 1.5 million to 2 million distinct CDR3 sequences, with about 30% appearing a single time and around 0.25% taken by the ten largest. Sample: cord blood. The origin of the receptors is a newborn girl in good health.

The chain has TRBV12-3 or TRBV12-4 and TRBJ2-2, with 13 bases matching TRBD2. V shed 10 bases, J shed 4 bases, and the junction held 3 bases outside the gene matches. The CDR3 extends over 14 amino acids. The CDR3 reads CATGLAGITGELFF. CDR3 nucleotide sequence: TGTGCCACGGGACTAGCGGGAATCACCGGGGAGCTGTTTTTT.

The chain recombines TRBV7-9 with TRBJ2-3, with D perhaps TRBD1 or TRBD2 (5 bases each). The CDR3 spans 15 residues. Germline loops: CDR1 SEHNR, CDR2 FQNEAQ (reference sequence). The V gene lost 4 bases and the J gene lost 0 bases, with 11 bases spanning the gap. The CDR3 loop reads CASSSTRDSTDTQYF. The DNA for the CDR3 is TGTGCCAGCAGCTCCACCCGGGACAGCACAGATACGCAGTATTTT.

A few counts support this clonotype. V usage is TRBV6-5 and J usage is TRBJ1-2, with 8 bases matching TRBD1. J was trimmed by 5 bases and V by 7 bases; bases with no gene match: 12. The CDR3 runs 15 residues. The germline V gene encodes CDR1 MNHEY and CDR2 SVGAGI. This CDR3 reads CASIPYVRQGYGYTF. DNA of the CDR3: TGTGCCAGCATCCCCTACGTGCGACAGGGGTATGGCTACACCTTC.

This clonotype was observed a handful of times. The rearrangement links TRBV9 to TRBJ2-1; a possible D gene is TRBD1 (6 bases). The length of the CDR3 is 13 residues. Between the trimmed V and J ends, which lost 4 bases and 9 bases, there was a span of 14 bases. Germline loops: CDR1 SGDLS, CDR2 YYNGEE. The CDR3 sequence: CASSPNLGGEQFF. The DNA for the CDR3 is TGTGCCAGCAGCCCAAACTTAGGGGGTGAGCAGTTCTTC.

This clonotype has more than one count but fewer than ten. The V and J genes are TRBV5-1 and TRBJ1-2; a possible D gene is TRBD1 (5 bases). The CDR3 consists of 14 residues. V was clipped by 6 bases and J by 2 bases, with 14 bases between them. Germline CDR1 SGHRS, CDR2 YFSETQ. This CDR3 reads CASTPGSGNYGYTF. For the CDR3, the DNA is TGCGCCAGCACCCCAGGGTCGGGGAACTATGGCTACACCTTC. Full variable domain (remainder filled in from reference TRBV5-1 and TRBJ1-2): KAGVTQTPRYLIKTRGQQVTLSCSPISGHRSVSWYQQTPGQGLQFLFEYFSETQRNKGNFPGRFSGRQFSNSRSEMNVSTLELGDSALYLCASTPGSGNYGYTFGSGTRLTVV.

In its sample, this clonotype was seen many times. The chain recombines TRBV29-1 with TRBJ1-2; 8 bases map to TRBD1. Germline V gene sequence: CDR1 SQVTM, CDR2 ANQGSEA. The CDR3 length is 11 residues. Trimming at V came to 7 bases and at J to 8 bases, leaving 6 bases not matched to a gene. This CDR3 reads CSGGQGGGYTF. CDR3 DNA sequence: TGCAGCGGCGGACAGGGAGGAGGCTACACCTTC.

This clonotype was seen once. Germline and junction disagree at one end, which may indicate a read error. The genes are TRBV6-5 and TRBJ2-6, with D perhaps TRBD1 (5 bases). The CDR3 contains 15 residues. Germline CDR1 is MNHEY and CDR2 is SVGAGI. In nucleotides, the CDR3 is TGTGCCAGCAGTTACATGTCCTCTGGGGCCAACGTCCTGATTTTC. Translation gives CASSYMSSGANVLIF.

CDR3 nucleotide sequence: TGCGCCAGCAGCACGTCACCCAGGGGGGCGCGGGAGACCCAGTACTTC. It yields the protein CASSTSPRGARETQYF. The V call is TRBV5-1, the J call TRBJ2-5; D is perhaps TRBD1 (7 bases). The length of the CDR3 is 16 residues. The V gene lost 4 bases and the J gene lost 5 bases, with 21 bases spanning the gap. Germline V CDR1 and CDR2: SGHRS, YFSETQ.

This rearrangement joins TRBV7-2 to TRBJ2-2; D not resolved. Germline V gene sequence: CDR1 SGHTA, CDR2 FQGNSA. The CDR3 totals 17 residues. V lost 1 base and J 3 bases, leaving 15 bases between the germline ends. The CDR3 loop reads CASSLVHSSLHTGELFF. The CDR3 DNA sequence: TGTGCCAGCAGCTTAGTCCACTCGAGTCTACACACCGGGGAGCTGTTTTTT.

The gene calls are TRBV28 and TRBJ1-1, with D tentatively TRBD1 (5 bases). Trimming pared 3 bases from V and 7 bases from J, leaving 15 bases between. Per the germline V gene, CDR1 is MDHEN and CDR2 is SYDVKM. The CDR3 contains 14 residues. CDR3 region: CASSFPGNPLEAFF. The CDR3 coding sequence is TGTGCCAGCAGTTTTCCAGGGAACCCCCTTGAAGCTTTCTTT.

This chain uses TRBV6-6 with TRBJ2-5, with 11 positions matching TRBD1. Germline V gene data show CDR1 as MNHNY and CDR2 as SVGAGI (reference sequence). This CDR3 has 15 residues. V shed 5 bases and J 11 bases; nucleotides not matched to a gene: 13. CDR3 residues: CASSPPGQGDNEQYF. The DNA of the CDR3 is TGTGCCAGCAGTCCACCGGGACAGGGGGACAATGAGCAGTACTTC.

This clonotype was seen a few times. The rearrangement links TRBV21-1 to TRBJ1-2; TRBD1 was called by the table and not checked on the DNA. TRBV21-1 is flagged as a pseudogene. The CDR3 sequence is 15 residues long. Here the CDR3 reads CASLIVCTGYYGYTF. CDR3 nucleotides: TGTGCCAGCCTAATTGTGTGTACAGGGTACTATGGCTACACCTTC.

A few counts support this clonotype. The chain is built from TRBV6-1 and TRBJ1-1; 7 nucleotides agree with TRBD1. This CDR3 is 15 amino acids long. J lost 6 bases, V lost 4 bases, and 11 bases had no gene match. The germline V gene encodes CDR1 MNHNS and CDR2 SASEGT. This chain's CDR3 is CASSGQGWSLPEAFF. As DNA, the CDR3 is TGTGCCAGCAGTGGACAGGGTTGGTCGTTGCCTGAAGCTTTCTTT.

This clonotype was seen a few times. This chain uses TRBV3-1 with TRBJ1-4, with D unresolved. Deletions cut 4 bases from V and 8 bases from J, with 11 bases between. The CDR3 is 13 amino acids. The germline V gene has CDR1 LGHDT and CDR2 YNNKEL (reference sequence). In nucleotides, the CDR3 is TGTGCCAGCAGCCCAGCTCCGCGGGAAAAACTGTTTTTT. Its protein product is CASSPAPREKLFF.

This clonotype appeared a single time. This rearrangement joins TRBV28 to TRBJ2-7; a possible D gene is TRBD1 (6 bases). The CDR3 runs to 14 residues. V shed 3 bases and J shed 4 bases, with 13 bases lying between them. Germline CDR1 reads MDHEN; CDR2 reads SYDVKM. For the CDR3, the DNA is TGTGCCAGCAGTTTGGAACAGGGTTGGTACGAGCAGTACTTC. Protein product: CASSLEQGWYEQYF.

This clonotype was observed once. This chain links TRBV28 with TRBJ2-2; TRBD2 matches 7 bases. The CDR3 consists of 17 residues. In germline, CDR1 is MDHEN, CDR2 SYDVKM. V was pared by 6 bases and J by 0 bases, with 10 bases of the junction left unmatched. In DNA form, the CDR3 reads TGTGCCAGCAGCCTAGCTCGGGAGGAACCGAACACCGGGGAGCTGTTTTTT. Residues: CASSLAREEPNTGELFF. The entire variable domain, with the rest obtained from reference TRBV28 and TRBJ2-2, is as follows: DVKVTQSSRYLVKRTGEKVFLECVQDMDHENMFWYRQDPGLGLRLIYFSYDVKMKEKGDIPEGYSVSREKKERFSLILESASTNQTSMYLCASSLAREEPNTGELFFGEGSRLTVL.

This clonotype was observed a few times. This rearrangement joins TRBV12-3 or TRBV12-4 to TRBJ1-2, with 12 bases fitting TRBD1. This CDR3 comprises 16 residues. Unmatched junction bases numbered 10, after V lost 5 bases and J lost 6 bases. DNA of the CDR3: TGTGCCAGCAGTCCGAGGGACAGGGGGCGGCTCGATGGCTACACCTTC. Translated: CASSPRDRGRLDGYTF.

In its sample, this clonotype was seen a few times. The rearrangement uses TRBV6-1 and TRBJ2-3; maybe TRBD1 (5 bases). Per the germline V gene, CDR1 is MNHNS and CDR2 is SASEGT. The CDR3 runs 14 residues. The V end lost 8 bases, the J end lost 2 bases, and 14 bases lay between the germline ends. The chain's CDR3 is CASDLQGHTDTQYF. As DNA, the CDR3 is TGTGCCAGCGATTTGCAGGGCCACACAGATACGCAGTATTTT.

The chain links TRBV12-3 or TRBV12-4 to TRBJ2-3; possibly TRBD2 for D (6 bases). Trimming cost V 3 bases and J 1 base, with 14 bases left between them. This CDR3 spans 16 amino acids. CDR3 loop: CASSFARRRGTDTQYF. CDR3 sequence (DNA): TGTGCCAGCAGTTTCGCTCGAAGGAGGGGCACAGATACGCAGTATTTT.

The J gene is TRBJ2-7, the V gene TRBV20-1; 15 positions agree with TRBD2. Germline-derived CDR1 and CDR2 are DFQATT and SNEGSKA (reference sequence). The CDR3 is made up of 16 amino acids. J gave up 6 bases and V 3 bases, and 9 bases lay outside the gene matches. The CDR3 DNA follows: TGCAGTGCTAGTACACCCGGACTAGCGGGAGGGCGCGAGCAGTACTTC. Translation gives CSASTPGLAGGREQYF.

V is TRBV7-8 and J is TRBJ1-5; 8 bases match TRBD1. This CDR3 is built from 15 residues. With V trimmed by 3 bases and J by 4 bases, 5 bases remained unmatched. Germline V gene lookup returns CDR1 SGHVS and CDR2 FQNEAQ. DNA of the CDR3: TGTGCCAGCAGCTTTGGGACAGGCAAAAATCAGCCCCAGCATTTT. Translated, it gives CASSFGTGKNQPQHF.

In its sample, this clonotype was seen a few times. This chain uses TRBV4-1 with TRBJ2-1; D is possibly TRBD2 (6 bases). Looked up from germline, CDR1 is MGHRA and CDR2 is YSYEKL. Trimming took off 0 bases at V and 9 bases at J, with 21 bases between the two ends. The CDR3 runs 17 residues. The CDR3 DNA is TGCGCCAGCAGCCAAGAGTTCTCACTAGCTCGCCGCAGTGAGCAGTTCTTC. It translates to CASSQEFSLARRSEQFF.

The rearrangement links TRBV6-5 to TRBJ2-1; D may be TRBD2 (6 bases). Germline V gene data show CDR1 as MNHEY and CDR2 as SVGAGI. This CDR3 region has 21 residues. V was clipped by 3 bases and J by 0 bases, with 27 bases between them. The CDR3 loop is CASSYSGVADVFSSSYNEQFF. The CDR3 nucleotides are TGTGCCAGCAGTTATTCAGGAGTAGCGGATGTTTTTAGTAGCTCCTACAATGAGCAGTTCTTC.

To note about this clonotype: This may be a read error, as it is one base from a much larger clone. The chain has TRBV11-2 and TRBJ2-3; D is perhaps TRBD1 (5 bases). The CDR3 covers 16 residues. Germline CDR1 and CDR2: SGHAT and FQNNGV. CDR3 sequence reads: CAGSFYRNPSTDTQYF. CDR3 nucleotide sequence: TGTGCCGGCAGCTTTTACAGGAACCCTAGCACAGATACGCAGTATTTT.